This T cell receptor (beta chain) was found in a study of T cells after yellow fever vaccination. Trimming took off 7 bases at V and 3 bases at J, with 9 bases between the two ends. CDR3 size: 12 residues. The V gene's germline CDR1 is MNHEY and CDR2 SVGEGT. This clonotype appeared a few times. TCRdb called the 5' RACE reads again in MiXCR, with one record for every CDR3 protein. The data contain hundreds of thousands of distinct CDR3 sequences, about 9.9% of them singletons. The sequence came from a man younger than 30 who received the YFV17D yellow fever vaccine. The chain couples TRBV6-2 or TRBV6-3 to TRBJ1-1; tentative D call: TRBD1 (5 bases). The sample was PBMCs, taken on the day of the first yellow fever vaccination. The DNA for the CDR3 is TGTGCCAGCAATTGGGGGGACACTGAAGCTTTCTTT. Its translation is CASNWGDTEAFF.